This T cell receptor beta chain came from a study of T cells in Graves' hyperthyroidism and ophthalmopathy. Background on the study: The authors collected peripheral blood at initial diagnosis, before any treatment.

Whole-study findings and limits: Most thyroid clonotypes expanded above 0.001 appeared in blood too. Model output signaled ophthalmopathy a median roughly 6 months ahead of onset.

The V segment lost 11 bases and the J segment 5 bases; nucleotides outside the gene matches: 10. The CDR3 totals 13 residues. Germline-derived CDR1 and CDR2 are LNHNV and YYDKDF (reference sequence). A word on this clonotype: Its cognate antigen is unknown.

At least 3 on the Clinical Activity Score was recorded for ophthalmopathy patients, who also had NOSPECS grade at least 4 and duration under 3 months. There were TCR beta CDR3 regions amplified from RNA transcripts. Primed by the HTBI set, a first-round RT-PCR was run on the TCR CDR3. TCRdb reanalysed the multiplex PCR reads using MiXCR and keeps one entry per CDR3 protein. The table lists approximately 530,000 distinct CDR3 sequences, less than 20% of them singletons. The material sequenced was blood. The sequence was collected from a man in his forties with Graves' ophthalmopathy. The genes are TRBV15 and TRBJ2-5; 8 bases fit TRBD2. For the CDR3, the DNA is TGTGCCGCCAATGAGAAGCGGGGGGAGACCCAGTACTTC. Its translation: CAANEKRGETQYF.